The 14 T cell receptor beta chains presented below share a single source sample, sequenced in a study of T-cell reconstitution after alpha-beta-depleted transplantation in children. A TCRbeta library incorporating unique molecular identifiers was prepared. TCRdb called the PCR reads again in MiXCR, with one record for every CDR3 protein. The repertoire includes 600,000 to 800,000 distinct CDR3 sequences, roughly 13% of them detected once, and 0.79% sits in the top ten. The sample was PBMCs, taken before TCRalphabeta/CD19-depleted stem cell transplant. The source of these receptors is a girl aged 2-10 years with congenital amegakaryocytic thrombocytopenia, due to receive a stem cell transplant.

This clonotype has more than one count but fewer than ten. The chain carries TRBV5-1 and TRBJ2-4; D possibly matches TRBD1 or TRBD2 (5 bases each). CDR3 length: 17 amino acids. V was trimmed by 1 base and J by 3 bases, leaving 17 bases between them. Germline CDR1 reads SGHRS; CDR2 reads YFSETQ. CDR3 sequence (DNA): TGCGCCAGCAGCTTGATGATCCGGGACGTAGGCAAAAACATTCAGTACTTC. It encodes CASSLMIRDVGKNIQYF.

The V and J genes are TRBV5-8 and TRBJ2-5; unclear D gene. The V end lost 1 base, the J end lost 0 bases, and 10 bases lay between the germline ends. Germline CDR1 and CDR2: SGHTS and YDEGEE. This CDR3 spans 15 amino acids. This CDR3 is CASSLRRPYQETQYF. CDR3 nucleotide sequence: TGTGCCAGCAGCTTGCGGCGCCCCTACCAAGAGACCCAGTACTTC.

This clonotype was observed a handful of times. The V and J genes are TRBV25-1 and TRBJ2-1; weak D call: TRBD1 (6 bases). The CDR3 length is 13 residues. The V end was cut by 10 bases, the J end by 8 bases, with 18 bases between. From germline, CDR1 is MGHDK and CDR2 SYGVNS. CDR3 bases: TGTGCCATCAGGGGTTCTAGTAGTTATGAGCAGTTCTTC. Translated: CAIRGSSSYEQFF.

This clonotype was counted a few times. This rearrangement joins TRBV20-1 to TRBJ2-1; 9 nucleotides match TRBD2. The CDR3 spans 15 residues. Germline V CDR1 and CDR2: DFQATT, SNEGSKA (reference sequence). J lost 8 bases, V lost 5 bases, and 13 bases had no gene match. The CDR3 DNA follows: TGCAGTGCTGATATCATAGCGGGAGTGGGCGATGAGCAGTTCTTC. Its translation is CSADIIAGVGDEQFF.

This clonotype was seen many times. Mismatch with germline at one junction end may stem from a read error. The CDR3 sequence: CASGCWGITF. CDR3 nucleotides: TGTGCCAGCGGCTGTTGGGGTATCACGTTC. V gene TRBV12-3 or TRBV12-4 combines with J gene TRBJ2-7; no firm D call. This CDR3 has 10 residues.

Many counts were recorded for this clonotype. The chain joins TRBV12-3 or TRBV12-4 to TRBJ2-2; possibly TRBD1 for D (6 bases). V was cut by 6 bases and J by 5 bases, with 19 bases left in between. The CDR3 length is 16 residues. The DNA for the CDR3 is TGTGCCAGCAGATCCGACAGGCCAAAGGGTACCGGGGAGCTGTTTTTT. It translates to CASRSDRPKGTGELFF.

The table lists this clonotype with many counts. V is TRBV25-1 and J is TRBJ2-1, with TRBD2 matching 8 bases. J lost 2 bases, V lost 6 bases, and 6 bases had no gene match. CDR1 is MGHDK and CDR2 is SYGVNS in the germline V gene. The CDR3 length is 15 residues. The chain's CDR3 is CASSIIAGTYNEQFF. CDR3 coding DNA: TGTGCCAGCAGCATCATAGCGGGAACCTACAATGAGCAGTTCTTC.

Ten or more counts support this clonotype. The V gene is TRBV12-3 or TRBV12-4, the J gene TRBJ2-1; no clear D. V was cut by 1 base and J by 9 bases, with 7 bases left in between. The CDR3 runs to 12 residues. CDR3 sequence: CASSLVPPEQFF. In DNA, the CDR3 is TGTGCCAGCAGTTTAGTGCCTCCTGAGCAGTTCTTC.

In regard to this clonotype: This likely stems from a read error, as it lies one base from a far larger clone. CDR3 sequence (DNA): TGTGCCAGCAGTGGGACAGAGAACACCGGGGAGCTGTTTTTT. Translation gives CASSGTENTGELFF. The V and J genes are TRBV28 and TRBJ2-2; 7 bases agree with TRBD1. Germline-derived CDR1 and CDR2 are MDHEN and SYDVKM. The CDR3 spans 14 residues. J gave up 1 base and V 5 bases, and 1 base lay outside the gene matches.

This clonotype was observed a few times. This chain's CDR3 is CSASPSGTIYEQYF. Written as DNA, the CDR3 is TGCAGTGCTAGTCCTAGCGGGACCATCTACGAGCAGTACTTC. The chain uses TRBV20-1 and TRBJ2-7, with TRBD2 matching over 9 bases. This CDR3 comprises 14 residues. From germline, CDR1 is DFQATT and CDR2 SNEGSKA (reference sequence). J gave up 3 bases and V 3 bases, and 6 bases lay outside the gene matches.

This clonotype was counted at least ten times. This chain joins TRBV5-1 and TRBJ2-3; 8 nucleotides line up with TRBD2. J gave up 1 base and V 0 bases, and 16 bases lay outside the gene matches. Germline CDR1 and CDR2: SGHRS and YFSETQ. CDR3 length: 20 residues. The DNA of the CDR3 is TGCGCCAGCAGCTTGGGGTATGGAGCGGGAGATCTTGGGGGCACAGATACGCAGTATTTT. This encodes CASSLGYGAGDLGGTDTQYF. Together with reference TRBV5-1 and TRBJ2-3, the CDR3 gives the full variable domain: KAGVTQTPRYLIKTRGQQVTLSCSPISGHRSVSWYQQTPGQGLQFLFEYFSETQRNKGNFPGRFSGRQFSNSRSEMNVSTLELGDSALYLCASSLGYGAGDLGGTDTQYFGPGTRLTVL.

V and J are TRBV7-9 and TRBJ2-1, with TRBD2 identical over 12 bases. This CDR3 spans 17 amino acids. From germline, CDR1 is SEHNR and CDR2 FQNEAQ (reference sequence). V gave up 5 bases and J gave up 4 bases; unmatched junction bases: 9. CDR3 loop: CASSPLAGGPSYNEQFF. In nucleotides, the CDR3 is TGTGCCAGCAGCCCCCTAGCGGGAGGGCCTTCTTACAATGAGCAGTTCTTC.

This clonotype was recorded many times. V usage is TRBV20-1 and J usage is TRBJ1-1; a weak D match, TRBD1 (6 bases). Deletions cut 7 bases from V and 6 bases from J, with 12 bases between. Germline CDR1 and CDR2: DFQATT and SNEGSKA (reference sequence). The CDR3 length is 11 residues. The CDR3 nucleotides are TGCAGTGTTAGGGGGGGATCTGAAGCTTTCTTT. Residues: CSVRGGSEAFF.

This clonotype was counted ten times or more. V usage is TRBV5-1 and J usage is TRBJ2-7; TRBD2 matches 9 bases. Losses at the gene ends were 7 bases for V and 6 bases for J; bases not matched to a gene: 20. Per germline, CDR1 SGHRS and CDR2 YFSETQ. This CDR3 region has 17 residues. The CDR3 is CASLLAPAGGFTGEQYF. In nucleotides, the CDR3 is TGCGCCAGCTTACTGGCCCCAGCGGGAGGATTCACAGGCGAGCAGTACTTC.